One sample yielded the 19 T cell receptor beta chains listed below, sequenced in a study of cytomegalovirus exposure and HLA in healthy donors. Only in-frame clones appear in the TCRdb table, and some are missing; sequencing was by immunoSEQ multiplex PCR. Found here are under 200,000 clones, more than 75% of them singletons; the top ten hold roughly 6.5%. Sequenced material: PBMCs. Receptor source: a man aged 18 to 30 in good health and CMV-seropositive.

There are a few counts of this clone. The chain is built from TRBV18 and TRBJ2-7; D is possibly TRBD1 (5 bases). The germline gives CDR1 KGHSH, CDR2 LQKENI. Trimming pared 3 bases from V and 6 bases from J, leaving 12 bases between. This CDR3 comprises 13 residues. DNA of the CDR3: TGTGCCAGCTCACCGGCAGGGCTGGGCGAGCAGTACTTC. It codes for CASSPAGLGEQYF.

The chain couples TRBV7-6 to TRBJ2-5; 8 bases match TRBD2. This CDR3 is 16 amino acids long. After removal of 1 base from V and 1 base from J, the junction contained 5 bases not matched to a gene. From germline, CDR1 is SGHVS and CDR2 FNYEAQ. The CDR3 here is CASSLGYAGGQETQYF. CDR3 DNA: TGTGCCAGCAGCTTAGGGTACGCGGGAGGCCAAGAGACCCAGTACTTC.

This clone showed up just a few times. V and J are TRBV28 and TRBJ2-2; D is unresolved. CDR1 is MDHEN and CDR2 is SYDVKM in the germline V gene. This CDR3 has 12 residues. The germline V and J ends were trimmed by 6 bases and 6 bases, with 8 bases remaining between them. CDR3 bases: TGTGCCAGCAGCGGTTTTTCCGGGGAGCTGTTTTTT. It is translated as CASSGFSGELFF.

V usage is TRBV9 and J usage is TRBJ2-7, with TRBD1 matching 9 bases. V dropped 0 bases and J dropped 6; count of bases not matched to a gene: 7. CDR3 length: 15 residues. Looked up from germline, CDR1 is SGDLS and CDR2 is YYNGEE. CDR3 nucleotides: TGTGCCAGCAGCGTAGTAGGGGGACAGGGATCCGAGCAGTACTTC. Amino acids: CASSVVGGQGSEQYF.

The genes are TRBV9 and TRBJ1-1, with D perhaps matching TRBD1 (6 bases). The length of the CDR3 is 16 residues. CDR1 and CDR2 from the germline V gene are SGDLS and YYNGEE. Trimming left V 3 bases short and J 4 bases short, with 19 bases between. The CDR3 loop reads CASSADPSGAGTEAFF. Here the CDR3 DNA reads TGTGCCAGCAGCGCAGACCCCTCAGGGGCGGGCACTGAAGCTTTCTTT.

The gene calls are TRBV5-6 and TRBJ2-7; D is possibly TRBD1 (5 bases). The CDR3 contains 14 residues. Trimming left V 3 bases short and J 2 bases short, with 12 bases between. Germline assignment: CDR1 SGHDT and CDR2 YYEEEE. The CDR3 DNA reads as TGTGCCAGCAGCTCGACAGTTGGCCCCTACGAGCAGTACTTC. Protein sequence: CASSSTVGPYEQYF.

V gene TRBV7-2 combines with J gene TRBJ2-7; the match to TRBD2 covers 7 bases. This CDR3 contains 13 residues. Germline trimming cut 5 bases from V and 4 bases from J; bases unmatched to any gene: 5. Germline CDR1 SGHTA, CDR2 FQGNSA. The CDR3 sequence is CASSPSGTYEQYF. The CDR3 bases are TGTGCCAGCAGCCCCAGCGGGACTTACGAGCAGTACTTC.

The table lists this clone with a count of one. The chain recombines TRBV7-8 with TRBJ1-5, with D tentatively TRBD1 (5 bases). In germline, CDR1 is SGHVS, CDR2 FQNEAQ. This CDR3 spans 16 amino acids. The V and J ends lost 5 bases and 1 base respectively, with 15 bases between them. DNA for the CDR3: TGTGCCAGCAGCCCCGAGCAGGGCCGAAGCAATCAGCCCCAGCATTTT. Translated: CASSPEQGRSNQPQHF.

The J gene is TRBJ1-2, the V gene TRBV28, with 11 bases matching TRBD1. J gave up 6 bases and V 0 bases, and 6 bases lay outside the gene matches. Looked up from germline, CDR1 is MDHEN and CDR2 is SYDVKM. The CDR3 consists of 16 residues. The CDR3 DNA reads as TGTGCCAGCAGTTTATGGGGGACAGGGGGACGGGATGGCTACACCTTC. Amino acids: CASSLWGTGGRDGYTF.

The count of this clone is one. The V gene is TRBV7-3, the J gene TRBJ2-2, with TRBD1 identical over 9 bases. With 3 bases clipped from V and 1 base from J, the junction kept 3 bases outside the gene matches. Germline-derived CDR1 and CDR2 are SGHTA and FQGTGA. The CDR3 runs to 16 residues. Here the CDR3 DNA reads TGTGCCAGCAGCTTGATGGGACAGGGGAACACCGGGGAGCTGTTTTTT. Amino acids: CASSLMGQGNTGELFF.

V gene TRBV11-3 combines with J gene TRBJ1-1; no clear D gene. Trimming stripped 0 bases from V and 3 bases from J, with 2 bases between. Germline assignment: CDR1 SGHNT and CDR2 YENEEA. CDR3 length: 12 amino acids. The CDR3 DNA reads as TGTGCCAGCAGCTTAGACTACACTGAAGCTTTCTTT. This translates into CASSLDYTEAFF.

This chain joins TRBV15 and TRBJ1-4; 8 bases map to TRBD1. V was clipped by 5 bases and J by 5 bases; unmatched bases: 7. This CDR3 has 15 amino acids. The germline CDR1 and CDR2 sequences are LNHNV and YYDKDF (reference sequence). CDR3 residues: CATSEGTGSNEKLFF. The CDR3 nucleotides read TGTGCCACCAGCGAGGGGACAGGCAGCAATGAAAAACTGTTTTTT.

V is TRBV9 and J is TRBJ2-7; 8 bases are shared with TRBD1. V was clipped by 3 bases and J by 6 bases; unmatched bases: 11. Germline CDR1 and CDR2: SGDLS and YYNGEE. This CDR3 comprises 15 residues. CDR3 sequence (DNA): TGTGCCAGCAGCGCTCGGACAGGGCAAGCTTTCGAGCAGTACTTC. Its translation: CASSARTGQAFEQYF.

As concerns this clone: No DNA is shown, since the ends of the CDR3 on it are uncertain; the CDR3 is the one TCRdb lists. This chain uses TRBV28 with TRBJ1-2. CDR1 and CDR2 from the germline V gene are MDHEN and SYDVKM. 14 amino acids form the CDR3, both terminal residues included. CDR3 sequence: CASSSSVEVDGYTF.

V is TRBV7-9 and J is TRBJ1-4; D is possibly TRBD1 (5 bases). This CDR3 has 17 residues. The V end was cut by 0 bases, the J end by 6 bases, with 17 bases between. Germline V gene sequence: CDR1 SEHNR, CDR2 FQNEAQ (reference sequence). CDR3: CASSLAGRENMDEKLFF. As DNA, the CDR3 is TGTGCCAGCAGCTTAGCGGGGCGGGAAAATATGGATGAAAAACTGTTTTTT.

The chain is built from TRBV30 and TRBJ2-7; TRBD1 is a possible D gene (5 bases). The CDR3 is 18 residues long. Trimming pared 5 bases from V and 1 base from J, leaving 27 bases between. Looked up from germline, CDR1 is GTSNPN and CDR2 is SVGIG (reference sequence). The CDR3 region is CAWGRATRVLMGSYEQYF. Here the CDR3 DNA reads TGTGCCTGGGGTCGCGCGACCAGGGTATTGATGGGGTCCTACGAGCAGTACTTC.

V is TRBV4-1 and J is TRBJ2-3; 9 positions agree with TRBD1. This CDR3 has 17 residues. The V segment lost 4 bases and the J segment 5 bases; nucleotides outside the gene matches: 13. The germline gives CDR1 MGHRA, CDR2 YSYEKL. The CDR3: CASSPSPMGQGIDTQYF. For the CDR3, the DNA is TGCGCCAGCAGCCCGTCCCCCATGGGACAGGGTATAGATACGCAGTATTTT.

V gene TRBV28 combines with J gene TRBJ2-5, with 10 nucleotides matching TRBD2. Germline-derived CDR1 and CDR2 are MDHEN and SYDVKM. The CDR3 loop spans 17 amino acids. V lost 2 bases, J lost 1 base, and 7 bases stayed unmatched. The CDR3 coding sequence is TGTGCCAGCAGTTTAGGTTCCGGACTAGCGGTCCAAGAGACCCAGTACTTC. Amino acids: CASSLGSGLAVQETQYF.

This chain links TRBV9 with TRBJ1-1; D is possibly TRBD1 (6 bases). The length of the CDR3 is 15 residues. Germline values: CDR1 SGDLS, CDR2 YYNGEE. The V end lost 0 bases, the J end lost 6 bases, and 15 bases lay between the germline ends. The DNA of the CDR3 is TGTGCCAGCAGCGTAGGGGCAGGGGAGCCCCCTGAAGCTTTCTTT. Translation gives CASSVGAGEPPEAFF. Looking up the rest from reference TRBV9 and TRBJ1-1 gives the full variable domain: DSGVTQTPKHLITATGQRVTLRCSPRSGDLSVYWYQQSLDQGLQFLIQYYNGEERAKGNILERFSAQQFPDLHSELNLSSLELGDSALYFCASSVGAGEPPEAFFGQGTRLTVV.